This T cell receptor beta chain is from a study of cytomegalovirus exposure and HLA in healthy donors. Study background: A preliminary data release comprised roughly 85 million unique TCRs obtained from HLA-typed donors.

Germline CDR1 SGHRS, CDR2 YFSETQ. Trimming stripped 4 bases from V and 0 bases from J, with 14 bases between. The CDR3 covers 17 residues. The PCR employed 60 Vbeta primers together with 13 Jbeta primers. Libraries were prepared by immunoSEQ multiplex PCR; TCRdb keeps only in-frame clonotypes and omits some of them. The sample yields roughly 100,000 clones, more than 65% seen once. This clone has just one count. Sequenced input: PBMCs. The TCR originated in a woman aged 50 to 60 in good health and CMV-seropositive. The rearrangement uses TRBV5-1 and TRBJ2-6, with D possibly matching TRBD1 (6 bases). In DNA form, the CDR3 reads TGCGCCAGCAGCCACGGGACAACTGGCTCTGGGGCCAACGTCCTGACTTTC. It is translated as CASSHGTTGSGANVLTF.